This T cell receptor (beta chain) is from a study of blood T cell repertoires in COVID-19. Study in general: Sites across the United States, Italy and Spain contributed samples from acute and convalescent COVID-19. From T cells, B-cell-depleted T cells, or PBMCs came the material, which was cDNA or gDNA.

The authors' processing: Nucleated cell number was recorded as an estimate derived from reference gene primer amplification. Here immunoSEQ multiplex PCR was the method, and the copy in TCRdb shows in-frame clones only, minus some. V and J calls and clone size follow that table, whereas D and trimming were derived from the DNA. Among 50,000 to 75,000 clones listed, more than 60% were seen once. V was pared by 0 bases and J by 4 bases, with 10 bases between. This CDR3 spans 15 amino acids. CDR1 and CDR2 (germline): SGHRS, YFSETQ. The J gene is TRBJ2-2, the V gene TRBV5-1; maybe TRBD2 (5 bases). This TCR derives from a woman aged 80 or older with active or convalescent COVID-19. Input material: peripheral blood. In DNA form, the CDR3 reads TGCGCCAGCAGCTTGGACTACCGGGGCACCGGGGAGCTGTTTTTT. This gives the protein CASSLDYRGTGELFF.